This T cell receptor (beta chain) was sequenced for a study of shared clonotypes between healthy human individuals. Findings of the study overall: What limited the represented genetic and exposure-history diversity was the small number of donors. Blood alone was sampled, and tissue repertoires likely differ.

Trimming removed 3 bases at V and 10 bases at J, with 14 bases between. This CDR3 has 13 residues. Germline V gene data show CDR1 as SGHTA and CDR2 as FQGNSA. As regards this clone: The target antigen is unknown.

TCRdb's copy holds only in-frame clones and misses some; the assay was immunoSEQ multiplex PCR. The sample contains some 2.3 million clones, approximately 95% of which appear only once. Those who donated were healthy HIV-negative adults, with no recent acute infections or vaccinations reported. The chain joins TRBV7-2 to TRBJ2-3; no firm D call. The TCR sequence derives from a man aged 18-30 years in good health. Some clones in this sample may be carry-over from other donors' samples. The specimen was naive CD4+ T cells from PBMCs. Noted subset: CD45RA+ positively selected. This CDR3 is CASSFGPLRSQYF. The CDR3 coding sequence is TGTGCCAGCAGCTTCGGGCCGCTTAGGTCGCAGTATTTT. Full variable domain (remainder filled in from reference TRBV7-2 and TRBJ2-3): GAGVSQSPSNKVTEKGKDVELRCDPISGHTALYWYRQSLGQGLEFLIYFQGNSAPDKSGLPSDRFSAERTGGSVSTLTIQRTQQEDSAVYLCASSFGPLRSQYFGPGTRLTVL.